This TCR beta chain was found in a study of blood T cell repertoires in COVID-19. Background on the study: Material from acute and convalescent COVID-19 was sourced from the United States, Italy and Spain. The analysed material was cDNA or gDNA that came from T cells, B-cell-depleted T cells, or PBMCs.

Original processing notes: Reference gene primer amplification yielded estimated nucleated cell counts. Produced via immunoSEQ multiplex PCR; TCRdb's table is partial and in-frame only. That table supplies the V and J calls and clone size; D and trimming were determined from the DNA. The sample gives about 45,000 clones, 75% to 90% of which show up once; 20% to 30% is in the top ten. Trimming took 3 bases from V and 10 from J, leaving 15 bases between them. This CDR3 contains 14 residues. Per germline, CDR1 SGHVS and CDR2 FQNEAQ. Source material: peripheral blood. The receptor was isolated from a woman older than 75 in a cohort sampled during active or convalescent COVID-19. The chain carries TRBV7-8 and TRBJ1-4; D remains ambiguous. The CDR3 sequence is CASSLRRDSAKLFF. DNA of the CDR3: TGTGCCAGCAGCTTGCGCCGGGATTCAGCAAAACTGTTTTTT. The full variable domain, with the rest looked up from reference TRBV7-8 and TRBJ1-4, is GAGVSQSPRYKVAKRGQDVALRCDPISGHVSLFWYQQALGQGPEFLTYFQNEAQLDKSGLPSDRFFAERPEGSVSTLKIQRTQQEDSAVYLCASSLRRDSAKLFFGSGTQLSVL.